This T cell receptor (beta chain) is from a study of radiation and T cells in renal cell carcinoma. Germline values: CDR1 SGDLS, CDR2 YYNGEE. Between the trimmed V and J ends, which lost 3 bases and 3 bases, there was a span of 3 bases. The CDR3 spans 12 residues. The time point here: baseline pretreatment blood. The sample's treatment: 15 Gy SBRT to primary tumor, nephrectomy 4 weeks later. The tumor was a clear cell renal cell carcinoma. This clone was recorded only once. Assay: immunoSEQ multiplex PCR; the TCRdb copy retains only in-frame clones and omits some. Seen here are about 20,000 clones, around 80% observed once, and the top ten hold about 37%.

The TCR was taken from a man aged 55 to 70 with renal cell carcinoma. The sample was blood, taken from a patient whose treatment included radiotherapy and nephrectomy. This chain joins TRBV9 and TRBJ2-2; D is unclear. CDR3 region: CASSEDTGELFF. CDR3 coding DNA: TGTGCCAGCAGCGAGGACACCGGGGAGCTGTTTTTT.